This TCR beta chain was documented in a study of PD-1 blockade in classical Hodgkin lymphoma. Study results and limitations: Newly diagnosed patients were reported to exhibit reduced baseline TCR diversity relative to healthy donors. Repertoire difference causes, possibly disease activity or prior therapy, remain undefined.

Noted time point: newly diagnosed, previously untreated cHL patient sample. Thawed PBMCs yielded CD4+ T cells through magnetic negative selection. Peripheral samples used as comparators were newly diagnosed, untreated classical Hodgkin lymphoma PBMCs. Germline V gives CDR1 GTSNPN, CDR2 SVGIG (reference sequence). This CDR3 is built from 14 residues. Trimming took 0 bases from V and 3 from J; bases not matched to a gene: 3. This clone is a singleton in its sample. The antigen remains unidentified. Assay used: immunoSEQ multiplex PCR; TCRdb lists only in-frame clones, some missing. This sample has fewer than 40,000 clones; more than 85% occur once, and the top ten carry around 0.21%.

The sequence derives from a human donor with classical Hodgkin lymphoma. Source material: CD4+ T cells from blood. This chain uses TRBV30 with TRBJ2-7, with 9 nucleotides matching TRBD1. Here the CDR3 reads CAWSVPGQGYEQYF. The CDR3 DNA sequence: TGTGCCTGGAGTGTTCCGGGACAGGGCTACGAGCAGTACTTC.